This is a list of T cell receptor beta chains from one sample in a study of cytomegalovirus exposure and HLA in healthy donors. TCRdb's copy holds only in-frame clones and misses some; the assay was immunoSEQ multiplex PCR. This repertoire shows 250,000 to 300,000 clones, roughly 89% found once; its top ten account for 0.37%. The sequenced material came from PBMCs. Receptors were obtained from a woman in her late teens or twenties in good health and CMV-seronegative. The CDR3 runs from the conserved cysteine through the conserved F or W. Fields, in order: J gene, D gene, V gene, clone size, CDR3 DNA, CDR3 protein. D genes are given only for firm matches. Clone size is stated in some rows and not others, as once, few, many or a class when expanded.

>TRBJ2-2|.|TRBV4-2|.
TGTGCCAGCAGCCAAGGACAGATAGGCACCGGGGAGCTGTTTTTT
CASSQGQIGTGELFF
>TRBJ1-5|.|TRBV10-3|.
TGTGCCATCAGTGTGGGTCCAGGGGATGGTCAGCCCCAGCATTTT
CAISVGPGDGQPQHF
>TRBJ2-5|TRBD2|TRBV28|.
TGTGCCAGCAGTTCCACCGGGACTAGCGGAGAGACCCAGTACTTC
CASSSTGTSGETQYF
>TRBJ1-3|.|TRBV28|once
TGTGCCAGCAGTATGACGGACAGCGGCAGGGGAAACACCATATATTTT
CASSMTDSGRGNTIYF
>TRBJ1-4|.|TRBV30|few
TGTGCCTGGAGTGCCATGGGGGGACCGCAGCAAAAACTGTTTTTT
CAWSAMGGPQQKLFF
>TRBJ1-5|.|TRBV28|.
TGTGCCAGCAGTTTATTTAAGAGTAATAGCAATCAGCCCCAGCATTTT
CASSLFKSNSNQPQHF
>TRBJ2-7|TRBD2|TRBV7-2|.
TGTGCCAGCAGCTTAGAAATTAGCGGGGGGGCAGGCTACGAGCAGTACTTC
CASSLEISGGAGYEQYF
>TRBJ1-2|.|TRBV2|.
TGTGCCAGCAGTGAGGGGCAGTATGGCTACACCTTC
CASSEGQYGYTF
>TRBJ2-7|.|TRBV4-1|once
TGCGCCAGCAGCCAAGGGGCGGGTCTCTCCTACGAGCAGTACTTC
CASSQGAGLSYEQYF
>TRBJ1-2|.|TRBV28|.
TGTGCCAGCAGTTCCGAACCTCCGACAATAGACTATGGCTACACCTTC
CASSSEPPTIDYGYTF
>TRBJ1-3|.|TRBV30|.
TGTGCCTGGGCGGGACTCGGAAACACCATATATTTT
CAWAGLGNTIYF
>TRBJ2-5|TRBD1|TRBV6-6|.
TGTGCCACCGCGGACAGGGATGAAAAAGAGACCCAGTACTTC
CATADRDEKETQYF
>TRBJ1-5|.|TRBV7-2|.
TGTGCCAGCAGCTCCTCTCAGGGGAACAATCAGCCCCAGCATTTT
CASSSSQGNNQPQHF
>TRBJ1-2|.|TRBV2|.
TGTGCCAGCAGTGGGCAGAACTATGGCTACACCTTC
CASSGQNYGYTF
>TRBJ1-1|TRBD1|TRBV5-1|.
TGCGCCAGCAGCTTTCAGGGGGACACTGAAGCTTTCTTT
CASSFQGDTEAFF
>TRBJ1-3|.|TRBV5-6|.
TGTGCCAGCAGCCCGCACAGTGAGAACACCATATATTTT
CASSPHSENTIYF
>TRBJ2-7|TRBD1|TRBV9|.
TGTGCCAGCAGCGTAGGGCAGGGGGACTACGAGCAGTACTTC
CASSVGQGDYEQYF
>TRBJ2-2|.|TRBV11-3|.
TGTGCCAGCAGCTTGCAAGGGGCCAGCACCGGGGAGCTGTTTTTT
CASSLQGASTGELFF
>TRBJ1-2|TRBD1|TRBV7-7|.
TGTGCTAGCAGGATCCTCGGACAGGGGGAAAACTGTGGCTACACCTTC
CASRILGQGENCGYTF
>TRBJ2-5|TRBD1|TRBV5-1|.
TGCGCCAGCAGCTCCCGCTTCGGACAGGCTGAGACCCAGTACTTC
CASSSRFGQAETQYF
>TRBJ1-1|.|TRBV28|.
TGTGCCAGCACTTATGACTCGAACACTGAAGCTTTCTTT
CASTYDSNTEAFF
>TRBJ2-7|.|TRBV7-9|.
TGTGCCAGCAGCTCCCAGGGCTACGAGCAGTACTTC
CASSSQGYEQYF
>TRBJ1-2|.|TRBV25-1|.
TGTGCCAGCAGTGAACCCATTCAGGAGGGTGACGGCTATGGCTACACCTTC
CASSEPIQEGDGYGYTF
>TRBJ2-5|.|TRBV5-4|.
TGTGCCAGCAGCCCGATTAATGAGGGAGCCCAGTACTTC
CASSPINEGAQYF
>TRBJ2-7|.|TRBV7-9|.
TGTGCCAGCAGCTTAGACCCTCAGGGGACCCACGAGCAGTACTTC
CASSLDPQGTHEQYF
>TRBJ1-2|TRBD1|TRBV5-4|.
TGTGCCAGCAGCTCAAAAACACGGGACAGATACTATGGCTACACCTTC
CASSSKTRDRYYGYTF
>TRBJ1-6|.|TRBV18|.
TGTGCCAGCTCACCCCAGCCCACAGCATCAAATTCACCCCTCCACTTT
CASSPQPTASNSPLHF
>TRBJ2-2|TRBD1|TRBV9|.
TGTGCCAGCAGCAGCCGGGACAGGGGCGTCACCGGGGAGCTGTTTTTT
CASSSRDRGVTGELFF
>TRBJ2-3|.|TRBV2|.
TGTGCCAGCAGGGAAGGCCCACCTATGGGCGATACGCAGTATTTT
CASREGPPMGDTQYF
>TRBJ2-4|.|TRBV27|.
TGTGCCAGCAGTTTATGGGCAGGGGAGAACATTCAGTACTTC
CASSLWAGENIQYF
>TRBJ2-6|TRBD2|TRBV5-6|once
TGTGCCAGCAGTTGGGACTATCCCTCTGGGGCCAACGTCCTGACTTTC
CASSWDYPSGANVLTF
>TRBJ2-7|.|TRBV6-5|few
TGTGCCAGCAGTTACTCTGGGACTCTCTACGAGCAGTACTTC
CASSYSGTLYEQYF
>TRBJ1-6|.|TRBV23-1|.
TGCGCCAGTGGCCGGGGGAGACCCCTCCACTTT
CASGRGRPLHF
>TRBJ2-6|.|TRBV10-1|.
TGCGCCAGCAGTGATTCAGTCTCTGGGGCCAACGTCCTGACTTTC
CASSDSVSGANVLTF
>TRBJ1-2|.|TRBV4-3|.
TGCGCCAGCAGCCAAGATAGCGGGGGAAGCTATGGCTACACCTTC
CASSQDSGGSYGYTF
>TRBJ1-4|TRBD1|TRBV5-1|.
TGCGCCAGCAGCCGGGACAGGGGTAATGAAAAACTGTTTTTT
CASSRDRGNEKLFF
>TRBJ2-5|TRBD1|TRBV5-1|.
TGCGCCAGCAGCGTGGGACAGGGGTTATCAGAGACCCAGTACTTC
CASSVGQGLSETQYF
>TRBJ1-1|.|TRBV7-8|.
TGTGCCAGCAGCCTCACTGACACTGAAGCTTTCTTT
CASSLTDTEAFF
>TRBJ1-1|TRBD1|TRBV29-1|.
TGCAGCGGGGGACAGGGGGGCTCTGCGTCTTTCTTT
CSGGQGGSASFF
>TRBJ2-1|.|TRBV2|.
TGTGCCAGCAGTGAAGGGTCCCGACAGGTGTCCTACAATGAGCAGTTCTTC
CASSEGSRQVSYNEQFF
>TRBJ1-5|.|TRBV30|.
TGTGCCTGGAGTGCTGGGAGGGACCTTTATAGCAATCAGCCCCAGCATTTT
CAWSAGRDLYSNQPQHF
>TRBJ2-3|TRBD2|TRBV27|.
TGTGCCAGCAGTCCCCTTACTAGCGTTTCTAGCACAGATACGCAGTATTTT
CASSPLTSVSSTDTQYF
>TRBJ1-1|.|TRBV28|.
TGTGCCAGCAGTTCGCGTGCGGTTTTTAACACTGAAGCTTTCTTT
CASSSRAVFNTEAFF
>TRBJ1-5|.|TRBV28|once
TGTGCCAGCAGTTCGGGTCTCATGCTTAATCAGCCCCAGCATTTT
CASSSGLMLNQPQHF
>TRBJ2-7|TRBD1|TRBV9|.
TGTGCCAGCAGCGCCTTGGGGACAGGGAGGGGCGAGCAGTACTTC
CASSALGTGRGEQYF
>TRBJ2-7|TRBD1|TRBV7-2|.
TGTGCCAGCAGCTTAGCGACAGGGCTTTCCTACGAGCAGTACTTC
CASSLATGLSYEQYF
>TRBJ1-5|TRBD1|TRBV15|.
TGTGCCACCAGCAGCCGGACAGGTAGCAATCAGCCCCAGCATTTT
CATSSRTGSNQPQHF
>TRBJ1-1|.|TRBV29-1|once
TGCAGCGGTGCAGACACTGAAGCTTTCTTT
CSGADTEAFF